These 23 T cell receptor beta chains came from one sample sequenced in a study of shared clonotypes between healthy human individuals. Here immunoSEQ multiplex PCR was the method, and the copy in TCRdb shows in-frame clones only, minus some. The sample contains some 1.5 million clones, around 95% of which appear only once. The specimen was naive CD4+ T cells sorted from blood. The subset is: CD45RA+ positively selected. The receptors were gathered from a man aged 25 to 45 in good health.

This chain links TRBV10-1 with TRBJ2-6; 9 bases are shared with TRBD1. There are 16 residues in the CDR3. V lost 3 bases, J lost 4 bases, and 4 bases stayed unmatched. CDR1 and CDR2 (germline): WNHNN, SYGVQD (reference sequence). The CDR3 sequence: CASSEDRGSGANVLTF. The CDR3 region has the DNA TGCGCCAGCAGTGAAGACAGGGGGTCCGGGGCCAACGTCCTGACTTTC.

This chain connects TRBV19 to TRBJ1-5; D remains unclear. Trimming took 8 bases from V and 6 from J, leaving 17 bases between them. CDR1 LNHDA and CDR2 SQIVND come from the germline V gene (reference sequence). The CDR3 extends over 14 amino acids. DNA of the CDR3: TGTGCCAGTGGTGGAGGGATTTGGGGTCAGCCCCAGCATTTT. It codes for CASGGGIWGQPQHF. Full variable domain (rest looked up from reference TRBV19 and TRBJ1-5): DGGITQSPKYLFRKEGQNVTLSCEQNLNHDAMYWYRQDPGQGLRLIYYSQIVNDFQKGDIAEGYSVSREKKESFPLTVTSAQKNPTAFYLCASGGGIWGQPQHFGDGTRLSIL.

Worth noting for this clone: Other DNA sequences of this sample code for an identical CDR3. Here the CDR3 DNA reads TGTGCCTGGACTAGCGGCTCCTACGAGCAGTACTTC. This encodes CAWTSGSYEQYF. The chain employs TRBV30 and TRBJ2-7; 7 bases are shared with TRBD2. Germline-derived CDR1 and CDR2 are GTSNPN and SVGIG (reference sequence). This CDR3 has 12 amino acids. V lost 4 bases to trimming and J lost 0 bases; unmatched junction nucleotides: 0.

The chain recombines TRBV29-1 with TRBJ2-7, with D unresolved. The germline V gene encodes CDR1 SQVTM and CDR2 ANQGSEA. This CDR3 region has 13 residues. Trimming pared 4 bases from V and 6 bases from J, leaving 16 bases between. The CDR3 here is CSVGMVAASEQYF. Here the CDR3 DNA reads TGCAGCGTTGGAATGGTTGCAGCTTCCGAGCAGTACTTC.

This chain joins TRBV5-4 and TRBJ1-4; D unresolved. Trimming removed 0 bases from V and 8 bases from J, with 17 bases in between. Per the germline V gene, CDR1 is SGHNT and CDR2 is YYREEE (reference sequence). This CDR3 comprises 16 residues. The CDR3 protein is CASSLGVSTPPEKLFF. The CDR3 DNA reads as TGTGCCAGCAGCTTGGGCGTATCAACGCCGCCGGAAAAACTGTTTTTT. Full variable domain (rest looked up from reference TRBV5-4 and TRBJ1-4): ETGVTQSPTHLIKTRGQQVTLRCSSQSGHNTVSWYQQALGQGPQFIFQYYREEENGRGNFPPRFSGLQFPNYSSELNVNALELDDSALYLCASSLGVSTPPEKLFFGSGTQLSVL.

This clone was seen only once. The same CDR3 is also encoded by other DNA sequences in this sample. The V call is TRBV29-1, the J call TRBJ2-3; the match to TRBD2 covers 9 bases. V lost 4 bases, J lost 0 bases, and 2 bases stayed unmatched. Per germline, CDR1 SQVTM and CDR2 ANQGSEA. CDR3 length equals 14 residues. The CDR3 DNA is TGCAGCGTTGGTACTAGCGGGAGCACAGATACGCAGTATTTT. Amino acids: CSVGTSGSTDTQYF.

This sequence joins TRBV5-5 and TRBJ2-7; 7 bases agree with TRBD1. Unmatched junction bases numbered 5, after V lost 1 base and J lost 1 base. This CDR3 contains 15 residues. Germline V gene lookup returns CDR1 SGHKS and CDR2 YYEKEE (reference sequence). CDR3 DNA: TGTGCCAGCAGCTTGCCTGGGGACAGATCCTACGAGCAGTACTTC. It codes for CASSLPGDRSYEQYF.

This clone showed up just once. The V and J genes are TRBV10-3 and TRBJ1-5, with TRBD1 identical over 9 bases. With 2 bases clipped from V and 7 bases from J, the junction kept 9 bases outside the gene matches. Looked up from germline, CDR1 is ENHRY and CDR2 is SYGVKD. The CDR3 has 16 residues. CDR3 protein: CAISEESGQGQQPQHF. DNA for the CDR3: TGTGCCATCAGTGAGGAAAGTGGACAGGGGCAGCAGCCCCAGCATTTT.

This sequence joins TRBV5-4 and TRBJ2-1; the D gene could be TRBD1 or TRBD2 (5 bases each). Trimming shortened V by 2 bases and J by 9 bases, and 18 bases separated the two germline ends. Germline V gene lookup returns CDR1 SGHNT and CDR2 YYREEE (reference sequence). CDR3 length: 15 amino acids. The CDR3 is CASSLKTRGDLEQFF. The DNA for the CDR3 is TGTGCCAGCAGCTTAAAAACTAGGGGTGATCTTGAGCAGTTCTTC.

The CDR3 nucleotides read TGTGCCAGCAGCTCCGGCGGGAACCACGAGCAGTACTTC. Translated, it gives CASSSGGNHEQYF. The rearrangement links TRBV11-2 to TRBJ2-7; D perhaps matches TRBD2 (6 bases). V lost 4 bases and J lost 5, with 12 bases in between. The CDR3 spans 13 residues. The germline V gene encodes CDR1 SGHAT and CDR2 FQNNGV.

V is TRBV5-5 and J is TRBJ2-7, with D perhaps matching TRBD1 (6 bases). Germline CDR1 and CDR2: SGHKS and YYEKEE (reference sequence). This CDR3 comprises 15 residues. V was shortened by 5 bases and J by 5 bases, with 20 bases between the two germline ends. The CDR3 region has the DNA TGTGCCAGCAGAGTGCAGGACAGAGGTACCCACGAGCAGTACTTC. Amino acid sequence: CASRVQDRGTHEQYF.

The chain links TRBV15 to TRBJ2-1, with 13 nucleotides matching TRBD2. V gave up 8 bases and J gave up 6 bases; unmatched junction bases: 7. CDR3 length equals 15 residues. Germline V gene data show CDR1 as LNHNV and CDR2 as YYDKDF (reference sequence). This chain's CDR3 is CATGGTSGKFNEQFF. CDR3 nucleotide sequence: TGTGCCACCGGGGGGACTAGCGGGAAGTTCAATGAGCAGTTCTTC.

V is TRBV9 and J is TRBJ1-3; no definite D call. Germline CDR1 SGDLS, CDR2 YYNGEE. Trimming cost V 0 bases and J 0 bases, with 10 bases left between them. The CDR3 is 16 amino acids. Written as DNA, the CDR3 is TGTGCCAGCAGCGTAGGAGGTGACCGCTCTGGAAACACCATATATTTT. Amino acids: CASSVGGDRSGNTIYF. The full variable domain, in which reference TRBV9 and TRBJ1-3 provide the parts outside the CDR3, is DSGVTQTPKHLITATGQRVTLRCSPRSGDLSVYWYQQSLDQGLQFLIQYYNGEERAKGNILERFSAQQFPDLHSELNLSSLELGDSALYFCASSVGGDRSGNTIYFGEGSWLTVV.

The gene calls are TRBV5-4 and TRBJ2-1; 9 positions agree with TRBD2. Trimming took 1 base from V and 8 from J; bases not matched to a gene: 7. Germline V gene lookup returns CDR1 SGHNT and CDR2 YYREEE (reference sequence). The CDR3 is 15 amino acids. As DNA, the CDR3 is TGTGCCAGCAGCTTGTACCGGACTAGCGTCGATGAGCAGTTCTTC. The encoded protein is CASSLYRTSVDEQFF. The full variable domain, rest sourced from reference TRBV5-4 and TRBJ2-1, is ETGVTQSPTHLIKTRGQQVTLRCSSQSGHNTVSWYQQALGQGPQFIFQYYREEENGRGNFPPRFSGLQFPNYSSELNVNALELDDSALYLCASSLYRTSVDEQFFGPGTRLTVL.

The chain is built from TRBV19 and TRBJ2-5, with D unclear. The CDR3 consists of 14 residues. Germline assignment: CDR1 LNHDA and CDR2 SQIVND (reference sequence). Trimming pared 5 bases from V and 2 bases from J, leaving 12 bases between. CDR3 sequence: CASSGAGYQETQYF. DNA of the CDR3: TGTGCCAGTAGTGGAGCTGGGTATCAAGAGACCCAGTACTTC. Filled out from reference TRBV19 and TRBJ2-5, the complete variable domain reads DGGITQSPKYLFRKEGQNVTLSCEQNLNHDAMYWYRQDPGQGLRLIYYSQIVNDFQKGDIAEGYSVSREKKESFPLTVTSAQKNPTAFYLCASSGAGYQETQYFGPGTRLLVL.

V and J are TRBV18 and TRBJ2-5; D is uncertain. Trimming cost V 3 bases and J 1 base, with 15 bases left between them. Per the germline V gene, CDR1 is KGHSH and CDR2 is LQKENI. The CDR3 extends over 16 amino acids. CDR3 sequence reads: CASSPLPVSSQETQYF. The CDR3 region has the DNA TGTGCCAGCTCACCCCTCCCAGTGAGCAGCCAAGAGACCCAGTACTTC.

The chain couples TRBV7-2 to TRBJ2-5; the D gene is possibly TRBD1 (5 bases). Trimming left V 2 bases short and J 7 bases short, with 17 bases between. CDR3 length: 15 amino acids. Germline-derived CDR1 and CDR2 are SGHTA and FQGNSA. CDR3 protein: CASSLSGPSAATQYF. CDR3 nucleotide sequence: TGTGCCAGCAGCTTATCAGGGCCTTCGGCAGCGACCCAGTACTTC.

This clone was seen only once. The chain employs TRBV15 and TRBJ1-2, with a weak D call TRBD1 (5 bases). The ends were cut back, 0 bases at V and 3 bases at J, with 11 bases in the middle. The CDR3 contains 15 residues. Looked up from germline, CDR1 is LNHNV and CDR2 is YYDKDF (reference sequence). CDR3 coding DNA: TGTGCCACCAGCAGAGATAATCAGGGTCACTATGGCTACACCTTC. It encodes CATSRDNQGHYGYTF.

For this clone: Distinct nucleotide sequences in the sample also encode this CDR3. V gene TRBV7-2 combines with J gene TRBJ2-7, with D possibly TRBD2 on 5 matching bases. Between the trimmed V and J ends, which lost 5 bases and 3 bases, there was a span of 14 bases. Germline CDR1 and CDR2: SGHTA and FQGNSA. The CDR3 is 14 residues long. Here the CDR3 DNA reads TGTGCCAGCAGCCTCGGGGTAGCAGACTACGAGCAGTACTTC. Protein: CASSLGVADYEQYF.

This clone was detected only once. The J gene is TRBJ1-3, the V gene TRBV7-6; D is unresolved. Deletions cut 1 base from V and 0 bases from J, with 4 bases between. The CDR3 is 14 amino acids. Looked up from germline, CDR1 is SGHVS and CDR2 is FNYEAQ. The CDR3 protein is CASSLEHSGNTIYF. The CDR3 DNA sequence: TGTGCCAGCAGCTTAGAGCACTCTGGAAACACCATATATTTT.

The rearrangement links TRBV6-5 to TRBJ1-1, with a possible D match to TRBD1 (5 bases). CDR1 MNHEY and CDR2 SVGAGI come from the germline V gene. This CDR3 comprises 12 residues. Trimming removed 5 bases from V and 5 bases from J, with 9 bases in between. The CDR3: CASSQRQTEAFF. The CDR3 DNA is TGTGCCAGCAGTCAGCGACAGACTGAAGCTTTCTTT.

This clone was found once. The gene calls are TRBV19 and TRBJ2-3; perhaps TRBD1 as D (6 bases). CDR3 length equals 16 residues. Germline CDR1 is LNHDA and CDR2 is SQIVND (reference sequence). The V end lost 6 bases, the J end lost 0 bases, and 16 bases lay between the germline ends. DNA for the CDR3: TGTGCCAGTAGGGGTCGGGACAAGCCTAGCACAGATACGCAGTATTTT. Its protein product is CASRGRDKPSTDTQYF.

The chain carries TRBV10-3 and TRBJ2-7; 10 positions match TRBD1. V shed 8 bases and J 4 bases; nucleotides not matched to a gene: 17. The length of the CDR3 is 17 residues. CDR1 is ENHRY, CDR2 SYGVKD, per germline. The DNA of the CDR3 is TGTGCCATCTCTCCCGGGACAGGGGCCCGTTCCGTGTACGAGCAGTACTTC. Its translation is CAISPGTGARSVYEQYF.